This T cell receptor (beta chain) was recorded in a study of cytomegalovirus exposure and HLA in healthy donors. Whole-study results and caveats: Near-uniform donor sequencing depth was presumed by presence/absence analyses.

Notes on this clone: Its antigen is as yet unknown.

The PCR ran on 60 Vbeta and 13 Jbeta primers. Only in-frame clones appear in the TCRdb table, and some are missing; sequencing was by immunoSEQ multiplex PCR. The table shows about 200,000 clones, with roughly 77% occurring only once. The study sampled nominally healthy donors, though unrecorded immune exposures were likely. This receptor was taken from a woman aged 50 to 65 in good health and CMV-seronegative. The sequenced sample consisted of PBMCs.

The CDR3 spells CASSPGLAGAVFRLNEQFF. For the CDR3, the DNA is TGTGCCAGCAGTCCGGGACTAGCGGGGGCCGTTTTCCGACTCAATGAGCAGTTCTTC. The rearrangement uses TRBV27 and TRBJ2-1, with 14 bases matching TRBD2. CDR1 and CDR2 from the germline V gene are MNHEY and SMNVEV (reference sequence). With V trimmed by 5 bases and J by 6 bases, 15 bases remained unmatched. There are 19 residues in the CDR3.